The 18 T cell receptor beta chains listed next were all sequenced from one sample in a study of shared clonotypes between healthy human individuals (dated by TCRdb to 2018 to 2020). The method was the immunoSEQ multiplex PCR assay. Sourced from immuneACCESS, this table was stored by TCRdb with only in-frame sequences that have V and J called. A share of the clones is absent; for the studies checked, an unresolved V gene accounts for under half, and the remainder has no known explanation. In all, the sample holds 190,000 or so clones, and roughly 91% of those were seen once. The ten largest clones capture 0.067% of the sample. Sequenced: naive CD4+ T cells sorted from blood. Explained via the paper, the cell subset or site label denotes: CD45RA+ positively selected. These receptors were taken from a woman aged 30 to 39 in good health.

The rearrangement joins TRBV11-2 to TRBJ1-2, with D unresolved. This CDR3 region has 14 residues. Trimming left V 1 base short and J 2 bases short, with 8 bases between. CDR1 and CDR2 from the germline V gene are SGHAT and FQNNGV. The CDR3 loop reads CASSLVHGNYGYTF. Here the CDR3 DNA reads TGTGCCAGCAGCTTAGTTCACGGGAACTATGGCTACACCTTC. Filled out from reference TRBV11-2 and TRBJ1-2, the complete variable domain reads EAGVAQSPRYKIIEKRQSVAFWCNPISGHATLYWYQQILGQGPKLLIQFQNNGVVDDSQLPKDRFSAERLKGVDSTLKIQPAKLEDSAVYLCASSLVHGNYGYTFGSGTRLTVV.

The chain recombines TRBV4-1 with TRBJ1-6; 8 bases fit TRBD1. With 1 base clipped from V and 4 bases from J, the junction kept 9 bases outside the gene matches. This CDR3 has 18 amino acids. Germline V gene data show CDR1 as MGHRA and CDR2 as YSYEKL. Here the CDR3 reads CASSQVLRDRPYNSPLHF. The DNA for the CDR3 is TGCGCCAGCAGCCAAGTTCTCCGGGACAGGCCTTATAATTCACCCCTCCACTTT.

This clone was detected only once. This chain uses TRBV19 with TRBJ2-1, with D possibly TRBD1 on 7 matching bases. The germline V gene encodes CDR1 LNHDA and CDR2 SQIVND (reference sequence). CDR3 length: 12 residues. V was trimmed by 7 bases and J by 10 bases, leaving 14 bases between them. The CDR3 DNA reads TGTGCCAGTACCAAAGCAGGGGGGGAGCAGTTCTTC. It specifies CASTKAGGEQFF.

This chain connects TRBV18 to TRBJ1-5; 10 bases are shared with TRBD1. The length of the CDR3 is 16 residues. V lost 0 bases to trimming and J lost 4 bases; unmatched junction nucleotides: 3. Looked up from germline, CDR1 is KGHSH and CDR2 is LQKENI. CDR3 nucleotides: TGTGCCAGCTCACCACCCGGGACAGGGGCAAATCAGCCCCAGCATTTT. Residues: CASSPPGTGANQPQHF.

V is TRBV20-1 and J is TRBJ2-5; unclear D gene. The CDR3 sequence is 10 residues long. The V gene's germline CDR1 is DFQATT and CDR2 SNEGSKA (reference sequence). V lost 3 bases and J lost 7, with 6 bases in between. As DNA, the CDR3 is TGCAGTGCTAGGGGCGTGACCCAGTACTTC. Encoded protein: CSARGVTQYF.

CDR3 residues: CASSMPRTSSGANVLTF. The DNA for the CDR3 is TGTGCCAGTAGTATGCCCCGGACTAGCTCTGGGGCCAACGTCCTGACTTTC. V gene TRBV19 combines with J gene TRBJ2-6; 7 bases line up with TRBD2. The CDR3 has 17 amino acids. V was pared by 3 bases and J by 0 bases, with 5 bases of the junction left unmatched. The germline V gene has CDR1 LNHDA and CDR2 SQIVND (reference sequence).

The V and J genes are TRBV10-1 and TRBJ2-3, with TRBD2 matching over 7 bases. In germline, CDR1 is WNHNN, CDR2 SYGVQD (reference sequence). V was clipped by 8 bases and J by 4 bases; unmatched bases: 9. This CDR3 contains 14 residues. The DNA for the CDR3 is TGCGCCAGCTCGTTTGCGGGAGTCTCAGATACGCAGTATTTT. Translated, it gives CASSFAGVSDTQYF.

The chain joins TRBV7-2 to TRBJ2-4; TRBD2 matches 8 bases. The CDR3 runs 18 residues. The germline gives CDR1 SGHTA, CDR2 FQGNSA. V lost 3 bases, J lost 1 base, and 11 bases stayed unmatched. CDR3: CASSFSGAGGMAKNIQYF. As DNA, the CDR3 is TGTGCCAGCAGCTTTTCGGGGGCGGGAGGCATGGCCAAAAACATTCAGTACTTC.

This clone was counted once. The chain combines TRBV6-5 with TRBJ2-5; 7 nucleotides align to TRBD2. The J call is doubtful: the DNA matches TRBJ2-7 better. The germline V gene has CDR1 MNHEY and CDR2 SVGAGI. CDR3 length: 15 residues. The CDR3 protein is CASSQPAGAPYEQYF. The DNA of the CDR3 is TGTGCCAGCTCCCAGCCTGCGGGAGCACCCTACGAGCAGTACTTC.

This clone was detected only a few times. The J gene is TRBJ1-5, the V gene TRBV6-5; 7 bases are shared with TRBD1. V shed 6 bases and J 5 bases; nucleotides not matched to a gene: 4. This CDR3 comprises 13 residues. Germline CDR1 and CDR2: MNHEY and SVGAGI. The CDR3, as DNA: TGTGCCAGCAGCCCAGGGGGTGATCAGCCCCAGCATTTT. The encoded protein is CASSPGGDQPQHF.

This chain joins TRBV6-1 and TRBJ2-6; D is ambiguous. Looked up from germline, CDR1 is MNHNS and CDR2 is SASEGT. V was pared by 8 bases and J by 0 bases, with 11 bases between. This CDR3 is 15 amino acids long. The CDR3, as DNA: TGTGCCAGCTCCGCCTTAAACTCTGGGGCCAACGTCCTGACTTTC. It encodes CASSALNSGANVLTF.

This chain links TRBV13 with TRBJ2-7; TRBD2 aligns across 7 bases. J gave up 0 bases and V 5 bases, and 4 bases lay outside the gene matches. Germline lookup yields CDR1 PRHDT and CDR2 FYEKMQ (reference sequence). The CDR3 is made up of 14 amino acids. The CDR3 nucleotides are TGTGCCAGCAGCCTCACTAGCGACTCCTACGAGCAGTACTTC. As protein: CASSLTSDSYEQYF.

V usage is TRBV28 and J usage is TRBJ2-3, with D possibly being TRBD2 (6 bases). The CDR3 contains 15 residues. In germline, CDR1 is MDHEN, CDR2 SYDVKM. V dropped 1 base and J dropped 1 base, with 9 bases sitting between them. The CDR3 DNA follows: TGTGCCAGCAGTTTATTAGCGGATCGCACAGATACGCAGTATTTT. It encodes CASSLLADRTDTQYF.

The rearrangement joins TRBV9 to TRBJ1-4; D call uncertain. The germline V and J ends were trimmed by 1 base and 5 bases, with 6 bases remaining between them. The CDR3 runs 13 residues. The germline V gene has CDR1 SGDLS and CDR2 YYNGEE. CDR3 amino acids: CASSVFPNEKLFF. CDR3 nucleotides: TGTGCCAGCAGCGTATTTCCAAATGAAAAACTGTTTTTT.

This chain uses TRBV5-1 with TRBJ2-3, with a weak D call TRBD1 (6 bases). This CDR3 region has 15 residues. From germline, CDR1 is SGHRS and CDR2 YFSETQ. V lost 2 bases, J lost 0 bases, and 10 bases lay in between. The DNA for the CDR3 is TGCGCCAGCAGCTTACGGGACAAAAGCACAGATACGCAGTATTTT. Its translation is CASSLRDKSTDTQYF.

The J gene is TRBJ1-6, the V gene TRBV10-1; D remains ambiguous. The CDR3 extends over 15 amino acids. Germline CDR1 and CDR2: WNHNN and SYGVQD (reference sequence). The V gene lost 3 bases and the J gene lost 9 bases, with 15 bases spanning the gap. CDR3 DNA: TGCGCCAGCAGTGACGGACCTCAATCTTCTTCACCCCTCCACTTT. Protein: CASSDGPQSSSPLHF.

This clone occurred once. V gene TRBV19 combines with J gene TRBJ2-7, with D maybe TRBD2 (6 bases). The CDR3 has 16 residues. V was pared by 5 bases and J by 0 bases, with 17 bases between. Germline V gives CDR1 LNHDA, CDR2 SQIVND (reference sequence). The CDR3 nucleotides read TGTGCCAGTAGTCGAAACAGAGGCGGGAACTCCTACGAGCAGTACTTC. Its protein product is CASSRNRGGNSYEQYF.

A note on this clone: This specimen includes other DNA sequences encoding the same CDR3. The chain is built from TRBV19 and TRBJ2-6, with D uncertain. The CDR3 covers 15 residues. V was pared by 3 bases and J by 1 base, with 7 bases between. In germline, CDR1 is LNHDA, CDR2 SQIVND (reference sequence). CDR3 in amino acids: CASSIVTSGANVLTF. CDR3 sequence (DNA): TGTGCCAGTAGTATCGTCACTTCTGGGGCCAACGTCCTGACTTTC.